A single sample gave rise to the 18 T cell receptor beta chains below, sequenced in a study of cytomegalovirus exposure and HLA in healthy donors. It was with 60 Vbeta and 13 Jbeta primers that the PCR ran. Profiled with immunoSEQ multiplex PCR; TCRdb holds only in-frame clones, not every one. The sample shows 100,000 to 150,000 clones, about three quarters of them seen only once. Sequenced sample: PBMCs. Receptor source: a woman between 35 and 50 years old in good health and CMV-seronegative.

The V gene is TRBV9, the J gene TRBJ1-3; D uncertain. CDR1 and CDR2 (germline): SGDLS, YYNGEE. This CDR3 is built from 14 residues. Trimming pared 0 bases from V and 10 bases from J, leaving 14 bases between. In DNA form, the CDR3 reads TGTGCCAGCAGCGTAGCTGGAAACTCGGGGACCATATATTTT. Its translation: CASSVAGNSGTIYF.

The chain joins TRBV2 to TRBJ2-5, with a tentative D call TRBD1 (6 bases). This CDR3 has 12 amino acids. Germline CDR1 and CDR2: SNHLY and FYNNEI. Deletions cut 7 bases from V and 4 bases from J, with 10 bases between. The CDR3 spells CASTARGETQYF. The DNA for the CDR3 is TGTGCCAGCACGGCCAGGGGAGAGACCCAGTACTTC.

In its sample, this clone was seen a few times. The rearrangement uses TRBV11-2 and TRBJ2-7, with TRBD2 matching 7 bases. Per the germline V gene, CDR1 is SGHAT and CDR2 is FQNNGV. V lost 1 base, J lost 3 bases, and 0 bases stayed unmatched. This CDR3 spans 13 amino acids. Here the CDR3 DNA reads TGTGCCAGCAGCTTAGGGGAGGGCTACGAGCAGTACTTC. This gives the protein CASSLGEGYEQYF.

This clone has a single count. The rearrangement uses TRBV9 and TRBJ1-3; 9 bases line up with TRBD1. CDR1 is SGDLS, CDR2 YYNGEE, per germline. This CDR3 spans 16 amino acids. The J segment lost 6 bases and the V segment lost 0 bases, leaving 7 bases of the junction unmatched. The chain's CDR3 is CASSVEVGQGVNTIYF. CDR3 bases: TGTGCCAGCAGCGTAGAAGTGGGACAGGGTGTAAACACCATATATTTT.

The chain has TRBV27 and TRBJ2-1; possibly TRBD1 for D (6 bases). CDR3 length: 15 residues. V was clipped by 3 bases and J by 3 bases, with 12 bases between them. Germline lookup yields CDR1 MNHEY and CDR2 SMNVEV (reference sequence). The CDR3 DNA reads TGTGCCAGCAGTTTTGAAGGACAGCTCTACAATGAGCAGTTCTTC. It translates to CASSFEGQLYNEQFF.

The rearrangement links TRBV2 to TRBJ2-5; 7 bases are a match to TRBD2. CDR1 is SNHLY and CDR2 is FYNNEI in the germline V gene. The trim removed 6 bases at V and 2 bases at J, leaving 3 bases unmatched. The CDR3 totals 13 residues. The CDR3 here is CASSPGLQETQYF. The CDR3 DNA reads TGTGCCAGCAGCCCGGGACTACAAGAGACCCAGTACTTC.

This clone has only a few counts. V and J are TRBV28 and TRBJ1-1, with D tentatively TRBD1 (5 bases). The CDR3 runs to 17 residues. Germline assignment: CDR1 MDHEN and CDR2 SYDVKM. Trimming shortened V by 2 bases and J by 2 bases, and 18 bases separated the two germline ends. CDR3 DNA sequence: TGTGCCAGCAGTTTAAACGGACACTTACTCCTTAACACTGAAGCTTTCTTT. It is translated as CASSLNGHLLLNTEAFF.

The V and J genes are TRBV13 and TRBJ2-7, with 10 bases fitting TRBD2. Germline assignment: CDR1 PRHDT and CDR2 FYEKMQ (reference sequence). V shed 5 bases, J shed 3 bases, and the junction held 4 bases outside the gene matches. The CDR3 has 14 residues. As DNA, the CDR3 is TGTGCCAGCAGCCTCCGGACTAGCGGCTACGAGCAGTACTTC. The encoded protein is CASSLRTSGYEQYF.

This rearrangement joins TRBV4-2 to TRBJ2-4; D is possibly TRBD2 (6 bases). CDR3 length: 16 residues. V was pared by 1 base and J by 1 base, with 11 bases between. Looked up from germline, CDR1 is LGHNA and CDR2 is YNFKEQ. This chain's CDR3 is CASSQAGEAAKNIQYF. CDR3 sequence (DNA): TGTGCCAGCAGCCAAGCCGGGGAGGCGGCCAAAAACATTCAGTACTTC.

This chain joins TRBV30 and TRBJ1-2; possible D gene TRBD1, 5 bases. The CDR3 runs 11 residues. Trimming pared 0 bases from V and 7 bases from J, leaving 6 bases between. The germline gives CDR1 GTSNPN, CDR2 SVGIG (reference sequence). The CDR3 spells CAWSVGGGYTF. The CDR3 DNA sequence: TGTGCCTGGAGTGTGGGGGGTGGCTACACCTTC.

The chain's CDR3 is CASAITSSVTEAFF. CDR3 coding DNA: TGTGCCAGCGCTATCACGTCAAGTGTCACTGAAGCTTTCTTT. The V call is TRBV7-9, the J call TRBJ1-1; no clear D gene. CDR3 size: 14 residues. The germline V gene encodes CDR1 SEHNR and CDR2 FQNEAQ (reference sequence). V shed 8 bases and J shed 4 bases, with 17 bases lying between them.

The V call is TRBV10-3, the J call TRBJ2-2; possibly TRBD2 for D (6 bases). V was shortened by 6 bases and J by 1 base, with 9 bases between the two germline ends. The CDR3 contains 14 residues. The germline CDR1 and CDR2 sequences are ENHRY and SYGVKD. CDR3 nucleotide sequence: TGTGCCATCAGCGGAGGGTTGAACACCGGGGAGCTGTTTTTT. This translates into CAISGGLNTGELFF.

The V gene is TRBV19, the J gene TRBJ1-2; D uncertain. The V and J ends lost 5 bases and 0 bases respectively, with 10 bases between them. The V gene's germline CDR1 is LNHDA and CDR2 SQIVND (reference sequence). CDR3 length equals 14 residues. The CDR3: CASSSVGTNYGYTF. CDR3 in DNA: TGTGCCAGTAGTTCGGTCGGGACTAACTATGGCTACACCTTC.

This chain links TRBV7-2 with TRBJ1-1; D not resolved. Germline loops: CDR1 SGHTA, CDR2 FQGNSA. The CDR3 contains 14 residues. Trimming shortened V by 3 bases and J by 1 base, and 9 bases separated the two germline ends. CDR3 coding DNA: TGTGCCAGCAGCTTCTGGGGAGGGAACACTGAAGCTTTCTTT. This gives the protein CASSFWGGNTEAFF.

The chain has TRBV6-1 and TRBJ2-7, with D perhaps TRBD2 (6 bases). V gave up 6 bases and J gave up 5 bases, with 11 bases separating them. The CDR3 sequence is 12 residues long. The V gene's germline CDR1 is MNHNS and CDR2 SASEGT. CDR3 sequence (DNA): TGTGCCAGCAGCGGGAGAGGGGACGAGCAGTACTTC. Protein sequence: CASSGRGDEQYF.

The chain's CDR3 is CASSLTGGIYEQYF. Written as DNA, the CDR3 is TGTGCCAGCAGTTTAACAGGGGGCATCTACGAGCAGTACTTC. The chain has TRBV28 and TRBJ2-7; TRBD1 matches at 9 bases. With 2 bases clipped from V and 3 bases from J, the junction kept 2 bases outside the gene matches. Germline V lookup: CDR1 MDHEN, CDR2 SYDVKM. The CDR3 length is 14 residues.

This chain joins TRBV9 and TRBJ1-3; tentative D call: TRBD1 (6 bases). Germline CDR1 reads SGDLS; CDR2 reads YYNGEE. V lost 3 bases, J lost 1 base, and 11 bases lay in between. The CDR3 runs 15 residues. The CDR3 nucleotides read TGTGCCAGCAGCGGGGTTGGACAGTCTGGAAACACCATATATTTT. Residues: CASSGVGQSGNTIYF.

The chain links TRBV28 to TRBJ2-5, with 9 positions matching TRBD1. CDR3 length: 17 residues. CDR1 is MDHEN and CDR2 is SYDVKM in the germline V gene. J lost 5 bases, V lost 3 bases, and 13 bases had no gene match. The DNA for the CDR3 is TGTGCCAGCAGTTTGATCTTCACAGGGGGCTCGTGGGAGACCCAGTACTTC. Translating gives CASSLIFTGGSWETQYF.